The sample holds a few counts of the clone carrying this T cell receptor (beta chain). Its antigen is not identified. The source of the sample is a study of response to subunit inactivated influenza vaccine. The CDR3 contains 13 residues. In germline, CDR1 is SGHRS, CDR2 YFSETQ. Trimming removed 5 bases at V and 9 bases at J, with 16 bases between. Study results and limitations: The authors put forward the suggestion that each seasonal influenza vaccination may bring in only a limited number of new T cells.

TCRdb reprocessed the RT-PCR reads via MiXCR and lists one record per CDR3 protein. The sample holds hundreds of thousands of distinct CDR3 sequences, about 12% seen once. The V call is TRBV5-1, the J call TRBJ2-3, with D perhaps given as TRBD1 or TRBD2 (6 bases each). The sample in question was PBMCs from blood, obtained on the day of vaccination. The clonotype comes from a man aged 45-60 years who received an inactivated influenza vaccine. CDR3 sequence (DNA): TGCGCCAGCAGTCCCGGGGGCTCAGGGACGCAGTATTTT. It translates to CASSPGGSGTQYF.